Shown below are 29 T cell receptor beta chains from a single sample sequenced in a study of blood T cell repertoires in COVID-19. Libraries were prepared by immunoSEQ multiplex PCR; TCRdb keeps only in-frame clonotypes and omits some of them. The table has fewer than 450,000 clones, 88% seen once. The sample taken for sequencing was peripheral blood. These receptors originate from a woman in her 70s with COVID-19, enrolled during active disease.

The gene calls are TRBV4-3 and TRBJ1-5; D unresolved. V was clipped by 0 bases and J by 3 bases, with 9 bases between them. The CDR3 is made up of 15 amino acids. Per the germline V gene, CDR1 is LGHNA and CDR2 is YSLEER. For the CDR3, the DNA is TGCGCCAGCAGCCAAGATCTCAGTGACAATCAGCCCCAGCATTTT. Translating it yields CASSQDLSDNQPQHF.

The rearrangement uses TRBV5-1 and TRBJ1-5, with 7 nucleotides matching TRBD1. J lost 3 bases, V lost 3 bases, and 3 bases had no gene match. The CDR3 is 14 residues long. Looked up from germline, CDR1 is SGHRS and CDR2 is YFSETQ. The CDR3 DNA is TGCGCCAGCAGCTGGGACAGCCCCAATCAGCCCCAGCATTTT. This sequence encodes CASSWDSPNQPQHF. The full variable domain, its missing parts supplied by reference TRBV5-1 and TRBJ1-5, is KAGVTQTPRYLIKTRGQQVTLSCSPISGHRSVSWYQQTPGQGLQFLFEYFSETQRNKGNFPGRFSGRQFSNSRSEMNVSTLELGDSALYLCASSWDSPNQPQHFGDGTRLSIL.

J is TRBJ2-7 and V is TRBV5-1, with D hard to call. V dropped 0 bases and J dropped 5 bases, with 12 bases sitting between them. The CDR3 length is 14 residues. CDR1 is SGHRS, CDR2 YFSETQ, per germline. For the CDR3, the DNA is TGCGCCAGCAGCTTGGTTGTGACACCTAACGAGCAGTACTTC. The encoded protein is CASSLVVTPNEQYF.

The chain links TRBV5-6 to TRBJ1-1, with 9 bases aligning to TRBD1. This CDR3 is 14 amino acids long. CDR1 is SGHDT and CDR2 is YYEEEE in the germline V gene. V lost 0 bases to trimming and J lost 7 bases; unmatched junction nucleotides: 4. CDR3 sequence: CASSLDRGHGEAFF. The CDR3 bases are TGTGCCAGCAGCTTGGACAGGGGGCATGGTGAAGCTTTCTTT.

The rearrangement joins TRBV27 to TRBJ2-2, with a tentative D call TRBD1 (6 bases). The CDR3 runs 16 residues. Germline V gives CDR1 MNHEY, CDR2 SMNVEV (reference sequence). The ends were cut back, 4 bases at V and 0 bases at J, with 12 bases in the middle. The CDR3 protein is CASSSPGHPNTGELFF. The CDR3 DNA sequence: TGTGCCAGCAGTTCGCCGGGACACCCGAACACCGGGGAGCTGTTTTTT.

The chain has TRBV27 and TRBJ1-1; 7 positions agree with TRBD1. Germline lookup yields CDR1 MNHEY and CDR2 SMNVEV (reference sequence). With V trimmed by 8 bases and J by 4 bases, 10 bases remained unmatched. The CDR3 is made up of 14 amino acids. The CDR3 region is CASGTIRGTTEAFF. DNA for the CDR3: TGTGCCAGCGGGACCATCAGGGGGACCACTGAAGCTTTCTTT.

The chain combines TRBV30 with TRBJ1-5; 8 bases line up with TRBD1. V lost 2 bases, J lost 4 bases, and 1 base stayed unmatched. CDR1 GTSNPN and CDR2 SVGIG come from the germline V gene (reference sequence). The CDR3 covers 13 residues. Written as DNA, the CDR3 is TGTGCCTGGAGTCGGACAGGGAATCAGCCCCAGCATTTT. The encoded protein is CAWSRTGNQPQHF.

This chain links TRBV27 with TRBJ2-1, with TRBD2 identical over 8 bases. Germline CDR1 reads MNHEY; CDR2 reads SMNVEV (reference sequence). With V trimmed by 0 bases and J by 0 bases, 1 base remained unmatched. The CDR3 sequence is 16 residues long. CDR3 region: CASSLSRGGSYNEQFF. CDR3 sequence (DNA): TGTGCCAGCAGTTTATCACGGGGGGGCTCCTACAATGAGCAGTTCTTC.

The V and J genes are TRBV24-1 and TRBJ2-3, with 8 nucleotides matching TRBD2. J lost 0 bases, V lost 5 bases, and 6 bases had no gene match. This CDR3 is built from 16 residues. CDR1 and CDR2 (germline): KGHDR, SFDVKD. CDR3: CATSAGTRLSTDTQYF. CDR3 DNA: TGTGCCACCAGTGCCGGGACTAGACTAAGCACAGATACGCAGTATTTT.

This chain links TRBV19 with TRBJ1-3; D is uncertain. The CDR3 consists of 15 residues. V was trimmed by 10 bases and J by 0 bases, leaving 16 bases between them. Germline V gene sequence: CDR1 LNHDA, CDR2 SQIVND (reference sequence). The CDR3 DNA sequence: TGTGCCACCTCGACTGCTCTTGTCTCTGGAAACACCATATATTTT. Translation: CATSTALVSGNTIYF.

The J gene is TRBJ1-4, the V gene TRBV19, with TRBD1 identical over 8 bases. Looked up from germline, CDR1 is LNHDA and CDR2 is SQIVND (reference sequence). The V and J ends lost 2 bases and 8 bases, in that order; junction bases with no gene match: 4. The CDR3 totals 14 residues. The CDR3 nucleotides are TGTGCCAGTAGTATAACAGGGGGGCAGGAAAAACTGTTTTTT. This codes for CASSITGGQEKLFF.

V is TRBV5-1 and J is TRBJ2-1, with 11 nucleotides matching TRBD2. Trimming at V came to 6 bases and at J to 4 bases, leaving 9 bases not matched to a gene. This CDR3 comprises 16 residues. The germline V gene has CDR1 SGHRS and CDR2 YFSETQ. CDR3 in amino acids: CASTPPSGGQYNEQFF. The DNA of the CDR3 is TGCGCCAGCACCCCTCCTAGCGGGGGGCAGTACAATGAGCAGTTCTTC.

This chain links TRBV12-5 with TRBJ1-2, with 8 bases matching TRBD1. With V trimmed by 5 bases and J by 4 bases, 6 bases remained unmatched. Germline CDR1 and CDR2: LGHNT and FRNRAP. The CDR3 is 14 residues long. The CDR3 spells CASGAGTGPYGYTF. The DNA of the CDR3 is TGTGCTAGTGGTGCGGGGACAGGACCCTATGGCTACACCTTC.

The rearrangement links TRBV9 to TRBJ1-3; D possibly corresponds to TRBD1 (5 bases). The CDR3 covers 15 residues. Trimming removed 7 bases from V and 2 bases from J, with 16 bases in between. Looked up from germline, CDR1 is SGDLS and CDR2 is YYNGEE. CDR3 bases: TGTGCCAGCGGTGGGGTCAGGGAGGCTGGAAACACCATATATTTT. This gives the protein CASGGVREAGNTIYF. Together with reference TRBV9 and TRBJ1-3, the CDR3 gives the full variable domain: DSGVTQTPKHLITATGQRVTLRCSPRSGDLSVYWYQQSLDQGLQFLIQYYNGEERAKGNILERFSAQQFPDLHSELNLSSLELGDSALYFCASGGVREAGNTIYFGEGSWLTVV.

The chain employs TRBV7-9 and TRBJ2-2, with D unresolved. The germline gives CDR1 SEHNR, CDR2 FQNEAQ (reference sequence). This CDR3 is 12 amino acids long. With 6 bases removed from V and 6 bases from J, the gap between germline ends came to 8 bases. The CDR3 protein is CASSYPSGELFF. CDR3 nucleotides: TGTGCCAGCAGTTATCCCTCCGGGGAGCTGTTTTTT.

This chain links TRBV21-1 with TRBJ2-7; the DNA was not used to check the table's D call, TRBD1. TRBV21-1 is recorded as a pseudogene. The CDR3 totals 14 residues. The DNA for the CDR3 is TGTGCCAGCAGCAAACCCACAGGGACCTACGAGCAGTACTTC. Translation gives CASSKPTGTYEQYF.

The chain is built from TRBV27 and TRBJ1-6, with 8 bases that match TRBD1. V was pared by 10 bases and J by 10 bases, with 18 bases of the junction left unmatched. Per the germline V gene, CDR1 is MNHEY and CDR2 is SMNVEV (reference sequence). The CDR3 totals 16 residues. The CDR3 bases are TGTGCCACCCGAGCGTTTCCGGACAGGGTTTACTCACCCCTCCACTTT. Protein: CATRAFPDRVYSPLHF.

About this clone itself: Without the conserved terminal phenylalanine or tryptophan, this CDR3 likely stems from a read error. The limits of the CDR3 on the DNA are not certain, so only TCRdb's listed CDR3 is given. CDR3 protein: CASSEVDGTGHL. The genes are TRBV2 and TRBJ1-2; the listed D gene, TRBD1, was not tested against the DNA. CDR1 is SNHLY, CDR2 FYNNEI, per germline. 12 amino acids form the CDR3, both terminal residues included.

V gene TRBV10-3 combines with J gene TRBJ1-2, with 7 positions matching TRBD1. V trimming: 4 bases; J trimming: 4 bases; junction bases outside the gene matches: 3. Germline V CDR1 and CDR2: ENHRY, SYGVKD. This CDR3 spans 13 amino acids. The CDR3 sequence is CAISAGQIYGYTF. For the CDR3, the DNA is TGTGCCATCAGTGCGGGACAGATCTATGGCTACACCTTC.

CDR3 sequence: CASSLSGHLDEQFF. The CDR3 DNA reads TGTGCCAGCAGTTTATCTGGACACCTGGATGAGCAGTTCTTC. V and J are TRBV27 and TRBJ2-1, with D possibly TRBD1 on 5 matching bases. This CDR3 is 14 amino acids long. Deletions cut 0 bases from V and 8 bases from J, with 11 bases between. Germline loops: CDR1 MNHEY, CDR2 SMNVEV (reference sequence).

CDR3 sequence: CASSVAGTSGGQTQYF. In nucleotides, the CDR3 is TGTGCCAGCAGCGTAGCTGGGACTAGCGGGGGGCAAACGCAGTATTTT. The chain has TRBV9 and TRBJ2-3, with 15 positions matching TRBD2. Losses at the gene ends were 0 bases for V and 9 bases for J; bases not matched to a gene: 5. The CDR3 runs to 16 residues. Germline V gene sequence: CDR1 SGDLS, CDR2 YYNGEE. The full variable domain, completed using reference TRBV9 and TRBJ2-3, is DSGVTQTPKHLITATGQRVTLRCSPRSGDLSVYWYQQSLDQGLQFLIQYYNGEERAKGNILERFSAQQFPDLHSELNLSSLELGDSALYFCASSVAGTSGGQTQYFGPGTRLTVL.

The rearrangement joins TRBV29-1 to TRBJ2-1; possible D gene TRBD1, 6 bases. Trimming took off 4 bases at V and 8 bases at J, with 15 bases between the two ends. This CDR3 is 13 amino acids long. The germline CDR1 and CDR2 sequences are SQVTM and ANQGSEA. CDR3 sequence reads: CSVGQGRMYEQFF. The CDR3 nucleotides read TGCAGCGTTGGTCAGGGGCGTATGTATGAGCAGTTCTTC.

This clone was detected only a few times. The V and J genes are TRBV19 and TRBJ1-2; no reliable D call. In germline, CDR1 is LNHDA, CDR2 SQIVND (reference sequence). V gave up 11 bases and J gave up 8 bases, with 18 bases separating them. This CDR3 is 12 amino acids long. The CDR3 sequence is CAGYSGGGGYTF. CDR3 nucleotides: TGTGCCGGATACAGTGGAGGCGGGGGCTACACCTTC.

The chain has TRBV5-1 and TRBJ1-2; 9 nucleotides match TRBD1. The V gene's germline CDR1 is SGHRS and CDR2 YFSETQ. This CDR3 is built from 17 residues. Trimming at V came to 2 bases and at J to 2 bases, leaving 10 bases not matched to a gene. This chain's CDR3 is CASSFLPLQGANYGYTF. The DNA of the CDR3 is TGCGCCAGCAGCTTTTTACCCCTACAGGGGGCCAACTATGGCTACACCTTC.

The rearrangement links TRBV5-1 to TRBJ2-5; TRBD2 matches at 7 bases. The germline V gene has CDR1 SGHRS and CDR2 YFSETQ. Trimming cost V 1 base and J 4 bases; bases outside gene matches: 4. The length of the CDR3 is 14 residues. The CDR3 loop reads CASSLRREGETQYF. The CDR3, as DNA: TGCGCCAGCAGCTTGAGGAGGGAGGGAGAGACCCAGTACTTC.

The gene calls are TRBV3-1 (or the pseudogene TRBV3-2) and TRBJ2-3; 7 bases align to TRBD1. The V gene end was trimmed by 0 bases and the J gene end by 2 bases; junction bases not matched to a gene: 5. This CDR3 comprises 16 residues. Germline V gives CDR1 LGHDT, CDR2 YNNKEL (reference sequence). The CDR3 DNA sequence: TGTGCCAGCAGCCAAGATTGGGGACAGTACACAGATACGCAGTATTTT. Translating it yields CASSQDWGQYTDTQYF.

This clone was counted ten times or more. The V call is TRBV19, the J call TRBJ1-5; D unresolved. Trimming took off 4 bases at V and 5 bases at J, with 9 bases between the two ends. In germline, CDR1 is LNHDA, CDR2 SQIVND (reference sequence). This CDR3 is built from 13 residues. CDR3 in DNA: TGTGCCAGTAGTAGGGCCCAATATCAGCCCCAGCATTTT. Residues: CASSRAQYQPQHF.

The CDR3 DNA sequence: TGTGCCAGCAGTGAATGGACAGGTGGCCACGAGCAGTACTTC. The encoded protein is CASSEWTGGHEQYF. This chain joins TRBV2 and TRBJ2-7, with 7 bases lining up with TRBD1. The CDR3 is 14 amino acids. In germline, CDR1 is SNHLY, CDR2 FYNNEI. V shed 2 bases and J 5 bases; nucleotides not matched to a gene: 6. The full variable domain, completed using reference TRBV2 and TRBJ2-7, is EPEVTQTPSHQVTQMGQEVILRCVPISNHLYFYWYRQILGQKVEFLVSFYNNEISEKSEIFDDQFSVERPDGSNFTLKIRSTKLEDSAMYFCASSEWTGGHEQYFGPGTRLTVT.

The chain links TRBV5-1 to TRBJ2-7; 9 nucleotides match TRBD1. V gave up 5 bases and J gave up 3 bases; unmatched junction bases: 12. The CDR3 contains 16 residues. Germline CDR1 SGHRS, CDR2 YFSETQ. In DNA, the CDR3 is TGCGCCAGCAGTCTAAGGGACAGGGCCGGGGTCTACGAGCAGTACTTC. This translates into CASSLRDRAGVYEQYF.